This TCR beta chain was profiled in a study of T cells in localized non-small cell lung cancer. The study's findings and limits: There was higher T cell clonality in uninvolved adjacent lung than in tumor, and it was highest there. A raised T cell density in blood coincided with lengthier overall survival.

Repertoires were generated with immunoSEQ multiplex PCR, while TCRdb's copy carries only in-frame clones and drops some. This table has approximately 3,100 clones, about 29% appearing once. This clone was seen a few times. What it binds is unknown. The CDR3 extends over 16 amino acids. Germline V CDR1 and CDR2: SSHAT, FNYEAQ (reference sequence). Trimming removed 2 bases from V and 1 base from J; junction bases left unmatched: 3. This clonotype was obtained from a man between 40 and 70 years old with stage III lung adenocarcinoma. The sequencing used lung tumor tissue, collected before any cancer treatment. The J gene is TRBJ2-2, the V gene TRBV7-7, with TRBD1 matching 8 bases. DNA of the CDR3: TGTGCCAGCAGCTTAACAGGGGGGCGGAACACCGGGGAGCTGTTTTTT. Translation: CASSLTGGRNTGELFF.